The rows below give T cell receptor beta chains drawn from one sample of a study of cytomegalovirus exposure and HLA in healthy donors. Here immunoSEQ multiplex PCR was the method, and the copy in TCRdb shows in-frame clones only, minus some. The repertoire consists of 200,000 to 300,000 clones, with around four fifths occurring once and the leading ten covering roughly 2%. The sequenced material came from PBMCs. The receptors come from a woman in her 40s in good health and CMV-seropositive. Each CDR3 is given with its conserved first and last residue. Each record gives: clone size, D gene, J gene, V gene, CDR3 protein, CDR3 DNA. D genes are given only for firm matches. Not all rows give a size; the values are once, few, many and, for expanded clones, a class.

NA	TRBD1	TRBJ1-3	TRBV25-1	CASSVSYGTGDTIYF	TGTGCCAGCAGTGTGAGCTACGGGACAGGGGACACCATATATTTT
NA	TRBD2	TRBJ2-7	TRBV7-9	CASSIRLAGGPGEQYF	TGTGCCAGCAGCATCCGACTAGCGGGAGGGCCAGGGGAGCAGTACTTC
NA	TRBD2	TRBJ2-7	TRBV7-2	CASSGTSDEYEQYF	TGTGCCAGCTCCGGGACTAGCGATGAATACGAGCAGTACTTC
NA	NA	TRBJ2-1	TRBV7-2	CASSVSGTVRQFF	TGTGCCAGCAGCGTATCCGGGACTGTCCGGCAGTTCTTC
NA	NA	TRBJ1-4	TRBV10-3	CAISETYSFNEKLFF	TGTGCCATCAGTGAGACTTACAGCTTTAATGAAAAACTGTTTTTT
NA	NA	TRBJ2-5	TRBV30	CAWRTSLAQYF	TGTGCCTGGAGGACTAGTCTGGCCCAGTACTTC
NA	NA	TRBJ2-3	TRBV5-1	CASSLGGRSTDTQYF	TGCGCCAGCAGCTTGGGGGGCAGATCCACAGATACGCAGTATTTT
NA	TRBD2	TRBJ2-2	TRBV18	CASSPWTSGEHTGELFF	TGTGCCAGCTCACCCTGGACTAGCGGGGAGCACACCGGGGAGCTGTTTTTT
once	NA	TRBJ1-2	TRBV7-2	CASSLFGDYGYTF	TGTGCCAGCAGCTTATTTGGGGACTACGGCTACACCTTC
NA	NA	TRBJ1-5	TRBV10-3	CAISGAGDQPQHF	TGTGCCATCAGTGGGGCGGGTGATCAGCCCCAGCATTTT
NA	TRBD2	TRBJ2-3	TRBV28	CASSFAGGTTDTQYF	TGTGCCAGCAGTTTTGCGGGAGGGACCACAGATACGCAGTATTTT
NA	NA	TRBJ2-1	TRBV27	CASTKEGGSLEQFF	TGTGCCAGCACTAAGGAGGGGGGGAGCCTTGAGCAGTTCTTC
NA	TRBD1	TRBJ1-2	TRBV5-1	CASSSDRSYVGYTF	TGCGCCAGCAGCTCGGACAGGTCCTATGTTGGCTACACCTTC
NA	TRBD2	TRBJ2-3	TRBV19	CASSTAGGPSYGADTQYF	TGTGCCAGTAGTACAGCGGGAGGGCCCTCATATGGAGCAGATACGCAGTATTTT
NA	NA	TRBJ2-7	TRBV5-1	CATTPGGTQPSEQYF	TGCGCCACCACCCCCGGAGGCACTCAACCCTCGGAGCAGTACTTC
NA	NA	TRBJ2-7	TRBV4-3	CASSQEKTGFYEQYF	TGCGCCAGCAGCCAAGAAAAGACAGGATTCTACGAGCAGTACTTC
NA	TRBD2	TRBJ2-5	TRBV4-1	CASSQEGLAGTLGETQYF	TGCGCCAGCAGCCAAGAGGGGCTAGCGGGAACCTTGGGGGAGACCCAGTACTTC
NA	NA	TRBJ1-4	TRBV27	CASSPGGANEKLFF	TGTGCCAGCAGTCCCGGAGGCGCTAATGAAAAACTGTTTTTT
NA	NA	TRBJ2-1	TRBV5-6	CASSSTTVQQFF	TGTGCCAGCAGCTCGACTACCGTTCAGCAGTTCTTC
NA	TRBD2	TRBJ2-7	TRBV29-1	CSVEVTGRTYEQYF	TGCAGCGTTGAGGTCACCGGGAGGACCTACGAGCAGTACTTC
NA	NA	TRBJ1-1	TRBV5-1	CASSLTGYAEAFF	TGCGCCAGCAGCTTGACAGGGTACGCTGAAGCTTTCTTT
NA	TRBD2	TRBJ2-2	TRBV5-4	CASGTSVTGELFF	TGTGCCAGCGGGACTAGCGTCACCGGGGAGCTGTTTTTT
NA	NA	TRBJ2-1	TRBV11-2	CASSPGGLGLNEQFF	TGTGCCAGCAGCCCAGGGGGACTAGGGTTAAATGAGCAGTTCTTC
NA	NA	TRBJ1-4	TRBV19	CASSIVRDEKLFF	TGTGCCAGTAGTATCGTGAGGGATGAAAAACTGTTTTTT
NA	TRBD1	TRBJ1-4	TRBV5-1	CASSYDGQGAGEKLFF	TGCGCCAGCAGCTACGACGGACAGGGGGCGGGGGAAAAACTGTTTTTT
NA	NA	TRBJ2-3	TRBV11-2	CASTLSPYTQYF	TGTGCCAGCACCCTTAGCCCCTATACGCAGTATTTT
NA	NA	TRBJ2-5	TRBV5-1	CASSHRDGQETQYF	TGCGCCAGCAGCCACAGGGATGGCCAAGAGACCCAGTACTTC
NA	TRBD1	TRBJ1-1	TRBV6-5	CASSPQGQLNTEAFF	TGTGCCAGCAGTCCACAGGGACAGCTGAACACTGAAGCTTTCTTT